The 11 T cell receptor beta chains reported below all come from one sample, sequenced in a study of blood T cell repertoires in COVID-19 (dated by TCRdb to 2020 to 2022). The library relied on the immunoSEQ multiplex PCR assay. The table was pulled from immuneACCESS by TCRdb, which kept in-frame rearrangements only. Such tables lose some clones; where checked, under half of the loss comes from unresolved V genes, and the rest has no known cause. The sample table shows 50,000 to 70,000 clones, and about 80% are seen once. The top ten clones comprise 22% of the sample. Material: peripheral blood. The source is a man aged 45 to 65 with active or convalescent COVID-19.

The V and J genes are TRBV6-2 or TRBV6-3 and TRBJ2-7; perhaps TRBD2 as D (5 bases). Germline V gives CDR1 MNHEY, CDR2 SVGEGT. V lost 6 bases and J lost 7, with 13 bases in between. The CDR3 is 12 residues long. The CDR3 coding sequence is TGTGCCAGCAGCCCCCGGCCGGGGGAGCAGTACTTC. Translating gives CASSPRPGEQYF.

This chain connects TRBV25-1 to TRBJ1-4; 9 bases map to TRBD1. The length of the CDR3 is 15 residues. The V and J ends lost 6 bases and 8 bases, in that order; junction bases with no gene match: 10. The V gene's germline CDR1 is MGHDK and CDR2 SYGVNS. CDR3 amino acids: CASRKNTGGAEKLFF. The CDR3, as DNA: TGTGCCAGCAGGAAGAATACAGGGGGCGCGGAAAAACTGTTTTTT.

V is TRBV6-5 and J is TRBJ1-3; 7 bases map to TRBD1. Germline CDR1 MNHEY, CDR2 SVGAGI. The CDR3 sequence is 16 residues long. V was clipped by 2 bases and J by 3 bases; unmatched bases: 7. CDR3 sequence reads: CASSYGKGAFGNTIYF. The CDR3 region has the DNA TGTGCCAGCAGTTACGGAAAGGGGGCATTTGGAAACACCATATATTTT.

This sequence joins TRBV7-9 and TRBJ1-1, with D maybe TRBD1 (5 bases). The V end lost 5 bases, the J end lost 3 bases, and 10 bases lay between the germline ends. Germline assignment: CDR1 SEHNR and CDR2 FQNEAQ (reference sequence). The CDR3 contains 13 residues. The CDR3 spells CASSTTDYTEAFF. DNA for the CDR3: TGTGCCAGCAGCACGACAGACTACACTGAAGCTTTCTTT.

The rearrangement uses TRBV9 and TRBJ1-1, with D unresolved. The CDR3 consists of 15 residues. The germline gives CDR1 SGDLS, CDR2 YYNGEE. Trimming cost V 0 bases and J 0 bases, with 9 bases left between them. The CDR3: CASSVGPGMNTEAFF. The CDR3 bases are TGTGCCAGCAGCGTAGGTCCGGGGATGAACACTGAAGCTTTCTTT.

The CDR3 spells CASSSKPDRVITEAFF. CDR3 DNA sequence: TGTGCCAGCAGTTCTAAACCTGACAGGGTGATCACTGAAGCTTTCTTT. V gene TRBV6-5 combines with J gene TRBJ1-1; 7 nucleotides line up with TRBD1. V trimming: 4 bases; J trimming: 4 bases; junction bases outside the gene matches: 12. This CDR3 comprises 16 residues. CDR1 and CDR2 from the germline V gene are MNHEY and SVGAGI.

The rearrangement links TRBV3-1 (or the pseudogene TRBV3-2) to TRBJ2-2; D might be TRBD2 (6 bases). Germline V gene data show CDR1 as LGHDT and CDR2 as YNNKEL (reference sequence). This CDR3 contains 16 residues. Trimming took off 1 base at V and 3 bases at J, with 12 bases between the two ends. This CDR3 reads CASSQGPGRYTGELFF. The CDR3 nucleotides read TGTGCCAGCAGCCAAGGGCCCGGGAGATACACCGGGGAGCTGTTTTTT.

In DNA form, the CDR3 reads TGTGCCAGCAGCTTAGGGACAGGGGGCGGGCAGCCCCAGCATTTT. This encodes CASSLGTGGGQPQHF. This chain links TRBV7-8 with TRBJ1-5, with 11 bases that match TRBD1. J was trimmed by 7 bases and V by 1 base; bases with no gene match: 3. Germline assignment: CDR1 SGHVS and CDR2 FQNEAQ. This CDR3 comprises 15 residues.

This clone was observed a few times. This chain uses TRBV2 with TRBJ2-1, with 16 bases fitting TRBD2. Germline CDR1 reads SNHLY; CDR2 reads FYNNEI. V gave up 4 bases and J gave up 2 bases; unmatched junction bases: 23. This CDR3 is built from 24 residues. CDR3 protein: CASSARSWQTGTSGRARAYNEQFF. In DNA, the CDR3 is TGTGCCAGCAGTGCGAGATCCTGGCAGACTGGGACTAGCGGGAGGGCCAGGGCCTACAATGAGCAGTTCTTC.

The gene calls are TRBV29-1 and TRBJ1-4; TRBD1 matches at 7 bases. The CDR3 is 13 amino acids. Germline lookup yields CDR1 SQVTM and CDR2 ANQGSEA. V gave up 6 bases and J gave up 4 bases; unmatched junction bases: 5. Here the CDR3 DNA reads TGCAGCGTGAAGACAGGGAGTAATGAAAAACTGTTTTTT. Translated: CSVKTGSNEKLFF.

This clone is a singleton in its sample. The chain carries TRBV3-1 (or the pseudogene TRBV3-2) and TRBJ2-1; TRBD2 might be the D (5 bases). This CDR3 region has 13 residues. Germline assignment: CDR1 LGHDT and CDR2 YNNKEL (reference sequence). Trimming pared 1 base from V and 8 bases from J, leaving 9 bases between. CDR3 in amino acids: CASSQAAGHEQFF. CDR3 nucleotide sequence: TGTGCCAGCAGCCAAGCGGCGGGCCATGAGCAGTTCTTC.